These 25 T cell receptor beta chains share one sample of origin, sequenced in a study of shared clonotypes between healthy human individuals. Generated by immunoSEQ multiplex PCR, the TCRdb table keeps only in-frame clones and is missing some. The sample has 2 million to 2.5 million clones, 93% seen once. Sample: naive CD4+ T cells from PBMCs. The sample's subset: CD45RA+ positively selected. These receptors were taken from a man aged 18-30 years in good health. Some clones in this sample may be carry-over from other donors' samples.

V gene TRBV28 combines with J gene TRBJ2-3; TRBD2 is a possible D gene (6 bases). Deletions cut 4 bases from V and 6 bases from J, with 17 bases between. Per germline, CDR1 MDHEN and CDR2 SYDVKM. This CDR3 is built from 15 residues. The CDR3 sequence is CASSWDRAGLDTQYF. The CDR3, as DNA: TGTGCCAGCAGTTGGGATCGGGCGGGGTTGGATACGCAGTATTTT.

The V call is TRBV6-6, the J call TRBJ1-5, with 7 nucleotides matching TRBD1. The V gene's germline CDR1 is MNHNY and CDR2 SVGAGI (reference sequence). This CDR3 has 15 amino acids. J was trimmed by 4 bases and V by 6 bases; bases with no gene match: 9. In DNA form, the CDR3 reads TGTGCCAGCAGCCTTGACAGGGTCGGGAATCAGCCCCAGCATTTT. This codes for CASSLDRVGNQPQHF.

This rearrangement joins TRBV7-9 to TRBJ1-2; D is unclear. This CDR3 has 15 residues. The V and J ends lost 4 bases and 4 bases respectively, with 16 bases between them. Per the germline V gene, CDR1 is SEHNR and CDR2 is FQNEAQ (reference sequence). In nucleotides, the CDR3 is TGTGCCAGCAGCTACGTCGGGCGGGGAGCCTATGGCTACACCTTC. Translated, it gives CASSYVGRGAYGYTF.

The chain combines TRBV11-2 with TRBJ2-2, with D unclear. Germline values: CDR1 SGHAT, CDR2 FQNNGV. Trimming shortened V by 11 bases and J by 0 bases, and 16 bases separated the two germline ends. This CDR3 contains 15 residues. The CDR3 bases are TGTGCCTCCTCTTTTGGACGGACGAACACCGGGGAGCTGTTTTTT. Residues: CASSFGRTNTGELFF.

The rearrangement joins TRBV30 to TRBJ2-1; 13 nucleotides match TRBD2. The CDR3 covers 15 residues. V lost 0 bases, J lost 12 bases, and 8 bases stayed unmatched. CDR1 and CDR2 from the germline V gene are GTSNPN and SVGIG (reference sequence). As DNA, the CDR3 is TGTGCCTGGAGTGTACAACTAGCGGGAGGGCCGGGGCAGTTCTTC. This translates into CAWSVQLAGGPGQFF.

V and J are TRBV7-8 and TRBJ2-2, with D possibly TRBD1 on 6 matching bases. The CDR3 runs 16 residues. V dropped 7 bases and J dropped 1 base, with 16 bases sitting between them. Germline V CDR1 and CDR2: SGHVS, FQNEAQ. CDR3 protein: CASTTSRGQNTGELFF. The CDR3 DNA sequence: TGTGCCAGCACCACCTCCCGGGGACAGAACACCGGGGAGCTGTTTTTT.

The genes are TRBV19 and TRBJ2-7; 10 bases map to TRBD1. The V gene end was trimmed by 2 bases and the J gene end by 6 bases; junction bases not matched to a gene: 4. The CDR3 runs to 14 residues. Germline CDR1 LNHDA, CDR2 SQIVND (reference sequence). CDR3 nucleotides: TGTGCCAGTAGTATATGGGACAGGGGATCCGAGCAGTACTTC. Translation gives CASSIWDRGSEQYF. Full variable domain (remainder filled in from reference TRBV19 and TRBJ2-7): DGGITQSPKYLFRKEGQNVTLSCEQNLNHDAMYWYRQDPGQGLRLIYYSQIVNDFQKGDIAEGYSVSREKKESFPLTVTSAQKNPTAFYLCASSIWDRGSEQYFGPGTRLTVT.

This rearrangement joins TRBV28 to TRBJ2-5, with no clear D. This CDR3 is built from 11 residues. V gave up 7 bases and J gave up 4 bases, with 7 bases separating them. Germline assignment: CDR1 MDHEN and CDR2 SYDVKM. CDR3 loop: CASKGGETQYF. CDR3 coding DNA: TGTGCCAGCAAGGGTGGAGAGACCCAGTACTTC.

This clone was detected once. Written as DNA, the CDR3 is TGTGCCAGTTCCCCTGGGTCGCAAGCTTTCTTT. As protein: CASSPGSQAFF. The genes are TRBV6-1 and TRBJ1-1; D remains ambiguous. This CDR3 spans 11 amino acids. The germline V and J ends were trimmed by 9 bases and 9 bases, with 14 bases remaining between them. Per the germline V gene, CDR1 is MNHNS and CDR2 is SASEGT.

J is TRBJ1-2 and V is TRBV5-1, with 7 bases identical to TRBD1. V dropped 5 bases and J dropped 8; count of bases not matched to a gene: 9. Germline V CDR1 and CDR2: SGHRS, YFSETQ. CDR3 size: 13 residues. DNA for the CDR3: TGCGCCAGCAGTAACCTGACAGGGTCCGGCTACACCTTC. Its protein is CASSNLTGSGYTF.

For the CDR3, the DNA is TGTGCCAGTAGTATGACTAGCGGGAGTGGGGATACGCAGTATTTT. Protein sequence: CASSMTSGSGDTQYF. J is TRBJ2-3 and V is TRBV19, with TRBD2 matching 12 bases. V lost 3 bases, J lost 6 bases, and 4 bases stayed unmatched. The germline V gene has CDR1 LNHDA and CDR2 SQIVND (reference sequence). This CDR3 has 15 amino acids.

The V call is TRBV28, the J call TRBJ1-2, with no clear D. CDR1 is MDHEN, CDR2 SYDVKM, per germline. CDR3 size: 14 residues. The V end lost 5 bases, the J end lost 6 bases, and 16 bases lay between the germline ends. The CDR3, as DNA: TGTGCCAGCAGTACCCCGGGCCGGGCGGATGGCTACACCTTC. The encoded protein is CASSTPGRADGYTF.

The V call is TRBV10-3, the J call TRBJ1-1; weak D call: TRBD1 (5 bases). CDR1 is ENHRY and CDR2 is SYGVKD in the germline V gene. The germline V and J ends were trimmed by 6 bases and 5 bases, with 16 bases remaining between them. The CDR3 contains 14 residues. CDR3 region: CAISDLGVGTEAFF. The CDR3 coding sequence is TGTGCCATCAGCGACTTGGGGGTTGGGACTGAAGCTTTCTTT.

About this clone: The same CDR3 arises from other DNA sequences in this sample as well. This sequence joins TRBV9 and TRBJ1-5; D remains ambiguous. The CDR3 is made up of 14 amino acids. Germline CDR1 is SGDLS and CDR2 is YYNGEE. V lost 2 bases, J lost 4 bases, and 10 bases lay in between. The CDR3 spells CASSVGSGNQPQHF. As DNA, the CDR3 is TGTGCCAGCAGCGTGGGATCGGGGAATCAGCCCCAGCATTTT.

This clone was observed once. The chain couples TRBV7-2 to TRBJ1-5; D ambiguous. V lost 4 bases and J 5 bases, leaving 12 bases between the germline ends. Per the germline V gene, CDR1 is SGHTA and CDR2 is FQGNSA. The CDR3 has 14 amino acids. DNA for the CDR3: TGTGCCAGCAGCTCGAAAACCTGGGATCAGCCCCAGCATTTT. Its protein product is CASSSKTWDQPQHF.

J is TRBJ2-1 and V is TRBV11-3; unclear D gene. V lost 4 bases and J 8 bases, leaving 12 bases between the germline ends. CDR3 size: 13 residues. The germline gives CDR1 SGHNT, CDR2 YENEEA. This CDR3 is CASSSYIGDEQFF. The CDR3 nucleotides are TGTGCCAGCAGCTCATATATTGGCGATGAGCAGTTCTTC. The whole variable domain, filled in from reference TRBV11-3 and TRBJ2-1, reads EAGVVQSPRYKIIEKKQPVAFWCNPISGHNTLYWYLQNLGQGPELLIRYENEEAVDDSQLPKDRFSAERLKGVDSTLKIQPAELGDSAVYLCASSSYIGDEQFFGPGTRLTVL.

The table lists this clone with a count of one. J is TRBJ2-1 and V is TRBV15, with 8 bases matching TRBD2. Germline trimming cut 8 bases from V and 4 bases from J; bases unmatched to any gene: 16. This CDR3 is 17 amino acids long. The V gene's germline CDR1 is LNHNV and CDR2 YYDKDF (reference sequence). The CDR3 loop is CATRRAVSGLGYNEQFF. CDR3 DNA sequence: TGTGCCACCCGCCGAGCCGTTTCGGGACTAGGATACAATGAGCAGTTCTTC.

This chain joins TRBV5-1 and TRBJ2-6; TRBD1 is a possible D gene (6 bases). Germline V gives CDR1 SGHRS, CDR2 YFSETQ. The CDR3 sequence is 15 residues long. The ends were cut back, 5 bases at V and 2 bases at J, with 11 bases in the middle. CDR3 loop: CASSEQGTGANVLTF. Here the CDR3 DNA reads TGCGCCAGCAGTGAACAGGGTACTGGGGCCAACGTCCTGACTTTC.

The chain's CDR3 is CASSTGWTPLYEQYF. In nucleotides, the CDR3 is TGTGCCAGCAGCACCGGCTGGACACCCCTCTACGAGCAGTACTTC. The genes are TRBV6-1 and TRBJ2-7; D is perhaps TRBD1 (5 bases). The length of the CDR3 is 15 residues. Germline V gives CDR1 MNHNS, CDR2 SASEGT. V dropped 6 bases and J dropped 3 bases, with 18 bases sitting between them.

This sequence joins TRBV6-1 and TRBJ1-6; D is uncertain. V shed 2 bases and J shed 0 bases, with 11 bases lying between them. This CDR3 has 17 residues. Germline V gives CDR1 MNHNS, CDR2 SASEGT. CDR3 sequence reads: CASSEIRGASYNSPLHF. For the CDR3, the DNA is TGTGCCAGCAGTGAAATCCGCGGTGCCTCCTATAATTCACCCCTCCACTTT.

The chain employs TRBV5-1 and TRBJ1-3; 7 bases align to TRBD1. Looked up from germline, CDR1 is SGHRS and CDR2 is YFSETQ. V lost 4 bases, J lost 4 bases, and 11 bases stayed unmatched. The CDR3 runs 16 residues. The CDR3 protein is CASSLGTESFGNTIYF. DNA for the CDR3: TGCGCCAGCAGCCTGGGGACAGAGAGCTTCGGAAACACCATATATTTT.

CDR3 DNA: TGTGCCAGCAGCTTGGCAGGCCAGGGGATCCACGAGCAGTACTTC. Its translation: CASSLAGQGIHEQYF. V gene TRBV7-9 combines with J gene TRBJ2-7; TRBD1 might be the D (6 bases). CDR1 SEHNR and CDR2 FQNEAQ come from the germline V gene (reference sequence). The length of the CDR3 is 15 residues. The germline V and J ends were trimmed by 3 bases and 5 bases, with 17 bases remaining between them.

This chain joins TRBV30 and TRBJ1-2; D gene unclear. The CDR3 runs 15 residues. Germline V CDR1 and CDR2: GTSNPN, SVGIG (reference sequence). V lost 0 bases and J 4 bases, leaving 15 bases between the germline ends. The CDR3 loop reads CAWSVRSSALYGYTF. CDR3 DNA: TGTGCCTGGAGTGTACGGAGCTCGGCCCTCTATGGCTACACCTTC.

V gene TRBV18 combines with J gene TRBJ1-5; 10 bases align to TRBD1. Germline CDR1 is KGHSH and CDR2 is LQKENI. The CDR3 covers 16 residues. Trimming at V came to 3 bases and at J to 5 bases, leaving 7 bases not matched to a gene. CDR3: CASSPRATGGYQPQHF. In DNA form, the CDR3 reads TGTGCCAGCTCACCCCGGGCGACAGGGGGCTATCAGCCCCAGCATTTT.

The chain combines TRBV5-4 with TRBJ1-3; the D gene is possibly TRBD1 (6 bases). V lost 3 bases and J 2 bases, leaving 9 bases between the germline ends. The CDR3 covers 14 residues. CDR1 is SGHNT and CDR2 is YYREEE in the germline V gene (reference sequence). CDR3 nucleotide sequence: TGTGCCAGCAGCTACCGACAGGCTGGAAACACCATATATTTT. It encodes CASSYRQAGNTIYF.